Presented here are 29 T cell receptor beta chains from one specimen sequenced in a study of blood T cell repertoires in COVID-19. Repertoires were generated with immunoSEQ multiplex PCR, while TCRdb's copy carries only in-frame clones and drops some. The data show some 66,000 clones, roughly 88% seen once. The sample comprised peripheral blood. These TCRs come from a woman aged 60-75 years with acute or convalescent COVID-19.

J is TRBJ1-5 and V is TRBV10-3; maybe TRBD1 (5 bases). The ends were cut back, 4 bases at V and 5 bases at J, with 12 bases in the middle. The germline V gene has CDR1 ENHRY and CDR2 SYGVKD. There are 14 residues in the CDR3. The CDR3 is CAISAAGDDQPQHF. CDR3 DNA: TGTGCCATCAGTGCCGCGGGGGACGATCAGCCCCAGCATTTT.

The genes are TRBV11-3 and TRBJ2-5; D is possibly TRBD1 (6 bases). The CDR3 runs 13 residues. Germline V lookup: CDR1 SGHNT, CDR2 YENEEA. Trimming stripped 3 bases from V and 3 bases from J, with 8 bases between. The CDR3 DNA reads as TGTGCCAGCAGCTTCGCAGGGGAAGAGACCCAGTACTTC. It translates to CASSFAGEETQYF.

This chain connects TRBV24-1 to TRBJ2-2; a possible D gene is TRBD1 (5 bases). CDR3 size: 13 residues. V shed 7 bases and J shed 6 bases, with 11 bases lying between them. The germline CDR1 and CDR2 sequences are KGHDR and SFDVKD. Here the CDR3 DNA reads TGTGCCACCAGCGATAGGGGTGCCGGGGAGCTGTTTTTT. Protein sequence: CATSDRGAGELFF.

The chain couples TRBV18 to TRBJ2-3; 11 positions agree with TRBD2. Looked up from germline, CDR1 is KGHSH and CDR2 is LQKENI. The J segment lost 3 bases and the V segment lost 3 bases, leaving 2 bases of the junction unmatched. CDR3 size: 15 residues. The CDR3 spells CASSPRLAGTDTQYF. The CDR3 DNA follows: TGTGCCAGCTCACCCCGACTAGCGGGGACAGATACGCAGTATTTT. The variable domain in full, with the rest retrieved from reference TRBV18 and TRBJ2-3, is NAGVMQNPRHLVRRRGQEARLRCSPMKGHSHVYWYRQLPEEGLKFMVYLQKENIIDESGMPKERFSAEFPKEGPSILRIQQVVRGDSAAYFCASSPRLAGTDTQYFGPGTRLTVL.

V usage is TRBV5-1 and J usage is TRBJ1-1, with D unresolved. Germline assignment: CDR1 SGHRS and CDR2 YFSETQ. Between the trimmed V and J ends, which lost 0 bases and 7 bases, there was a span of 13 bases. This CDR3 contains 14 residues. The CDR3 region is CASSLESVPLEAFF. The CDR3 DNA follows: TGCGCCAGCAGCTTGGAATCCGTCCCTCTTGAAGCTTTCTTT.

In DNA form, the CDR3 reads TGTGCCAGCAGTTACGGGGGACAGGGCGCCGGGGAGCTGTTTTTT. This codes for CASSYGGQGAGELFF. The V call is TRBV6-5, the J call TRBJ2-2; 9 bases align to TRBD1. The J segment lost 6 bases and the V segment lost 2 bases, leaving 4 bases of the junction unmatched. CDR3 length equals 15 residues. The germline CDR1 and CDR2 sequences are MNHEY and SVGAGI.

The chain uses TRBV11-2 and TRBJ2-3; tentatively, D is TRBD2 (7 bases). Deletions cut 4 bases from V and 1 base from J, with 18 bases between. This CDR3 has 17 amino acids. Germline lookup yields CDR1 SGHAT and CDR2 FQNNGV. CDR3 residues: CASSYPAGAGGTDTQYF. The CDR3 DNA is TGTGCCAGCAGCTACCCCGCGGGGGCCGGTGGCACAGATACGCAGTATTTT.

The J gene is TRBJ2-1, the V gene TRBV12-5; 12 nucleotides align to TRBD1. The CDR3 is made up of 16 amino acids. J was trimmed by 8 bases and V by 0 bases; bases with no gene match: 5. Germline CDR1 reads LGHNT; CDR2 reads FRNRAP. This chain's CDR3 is CASGLVPGQGAYEQFF. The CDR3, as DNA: TGTGCTAGTGGTTTGGTACCGGGACAGGGGGCCTATGAGCAGTTCTTC.

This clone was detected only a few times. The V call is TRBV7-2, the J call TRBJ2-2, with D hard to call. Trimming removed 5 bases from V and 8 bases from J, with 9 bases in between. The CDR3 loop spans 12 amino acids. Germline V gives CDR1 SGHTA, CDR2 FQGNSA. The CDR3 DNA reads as TGTGCCAGCAGCCGTTTCGGTGGGGAGCTGTTTTTT. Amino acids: CASSRFGGELFF.

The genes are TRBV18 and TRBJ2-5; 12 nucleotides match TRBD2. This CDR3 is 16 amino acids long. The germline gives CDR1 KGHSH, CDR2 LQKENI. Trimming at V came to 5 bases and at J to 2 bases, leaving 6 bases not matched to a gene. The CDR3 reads CASSSWTSGAQETQYF. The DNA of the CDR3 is TGTGCCAGCTCATCCTGGACTAGCGGGGCGCAAGAGACCCAGTACTTC.

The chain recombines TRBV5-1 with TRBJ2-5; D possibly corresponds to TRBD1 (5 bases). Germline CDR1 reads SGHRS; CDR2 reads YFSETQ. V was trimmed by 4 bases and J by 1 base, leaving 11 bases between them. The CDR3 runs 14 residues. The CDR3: CASSLTAPQETQYF. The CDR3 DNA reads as TGCGCCAGCAGCCTGACAGCACCCCAAGAGACCCAGTACTTC.

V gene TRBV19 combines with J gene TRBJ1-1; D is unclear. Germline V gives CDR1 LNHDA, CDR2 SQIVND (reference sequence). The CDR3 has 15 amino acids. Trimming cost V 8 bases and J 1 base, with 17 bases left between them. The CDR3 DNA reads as TGTGCCAGTGGCCGGTTGGGCCACGAGAACACTGAAGCTTTCTTT. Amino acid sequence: CASGRLGHENTEAFF.

The CDR3 loop is CASSSEFQETQYF. In DNA form, the CDR3 reads TGTGCCAGCAGCTCGGAGTTCCAAGAGACCCAGTACTTC. The chain recombines TRBV5-8 with TRBJ2-5; D ambiguous. This CDR3 is built from 13 residues. V was shortened by 3 bases and J by 1 base, with 7 bases between the two germline ends. Germline V lookup: CDR1 SGHTS, CDR2 YDEGEE. Drawing the rest from reference TRBV5-8 and TRBJ2-5, the complete variable domain is EAGVTQSPTHLIKTRGQQATLRCSPISGHTSVYWYQQALGLGLQFLLWYDEGEERNRGNFPPRFSGRQFPNYSSELNVNALELEDSALYLCASSSEFQETQYFGPGTRLLVL.

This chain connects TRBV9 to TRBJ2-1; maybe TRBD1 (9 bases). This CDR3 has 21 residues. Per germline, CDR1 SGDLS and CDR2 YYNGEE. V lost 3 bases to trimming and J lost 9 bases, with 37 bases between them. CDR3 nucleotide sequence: TGTGCCAGCAGCGCGAACCGGGACAGGGTGCGCAGCGGGAGAGTCCGGGGTGAGCAGTTCTTC. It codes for CASSANRDRVRSGRVRGEQFF.

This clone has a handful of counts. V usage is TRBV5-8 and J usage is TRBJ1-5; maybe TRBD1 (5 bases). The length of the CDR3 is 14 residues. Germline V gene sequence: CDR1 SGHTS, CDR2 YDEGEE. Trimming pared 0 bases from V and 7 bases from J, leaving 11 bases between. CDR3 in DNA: TGTGCCAGCAGCTTGGAGGGGCGCCGACAGCCCCAGCATTTT. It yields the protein CASSLEGRRQPQHF.

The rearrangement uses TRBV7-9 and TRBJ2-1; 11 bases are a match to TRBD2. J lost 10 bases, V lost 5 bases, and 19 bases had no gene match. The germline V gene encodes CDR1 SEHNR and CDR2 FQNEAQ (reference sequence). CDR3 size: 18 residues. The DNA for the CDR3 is TGTGCCAGCAGCGCCGTACAGATGCTAGCGGGAGGACGTGGCGAGCAGTTCTTC. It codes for CASSAVQMLAGGRGEQFF.

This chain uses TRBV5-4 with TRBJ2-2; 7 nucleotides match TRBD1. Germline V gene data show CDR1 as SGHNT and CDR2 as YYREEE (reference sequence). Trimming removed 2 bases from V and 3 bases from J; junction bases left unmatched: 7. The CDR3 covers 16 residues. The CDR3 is CASSFGNRGYTGELFF. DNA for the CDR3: TGTGCCAGCAGCTTCGGAAACAGGGGATACACCGGGGAGCTGTTTTTT.

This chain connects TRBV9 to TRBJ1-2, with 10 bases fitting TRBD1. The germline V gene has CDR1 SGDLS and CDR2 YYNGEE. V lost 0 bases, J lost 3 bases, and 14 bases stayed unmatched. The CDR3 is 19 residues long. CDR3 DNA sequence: TGTGCCAGCAGCGTAGGCCCTGGAGACAGGGGGCTGATTGACTATGGCTACACCTTC. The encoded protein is CASSVGPGDRGLIDYGYTF. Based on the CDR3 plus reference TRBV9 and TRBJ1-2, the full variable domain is DSGVTQTPKHLITATGQRVTLRCSPRSGDLSVYWYQQSLDQGLQFLIQYYNGEERAKGNILERFSAQQFPDLHSELNLSSLELGDSALYFCASSVGPGDRGLIDYGYTFGSGTRLTVV.

The CDR3 is CASSKATGTSLIPDEQYV. CDR3 nucleotide sequence: TGTGCCAGCAGCAAAGCAACCGGGACTAGCCTAATCCCGGATGAGCAGTACGTC. The rearrangement joins TRBV21-1 to TRBJ2-7; the table assigns TRBD2, which was not confirmed against the DNA. TRBV21-1 is a listed pseudogene. The CDR3 runs to 18 residues.

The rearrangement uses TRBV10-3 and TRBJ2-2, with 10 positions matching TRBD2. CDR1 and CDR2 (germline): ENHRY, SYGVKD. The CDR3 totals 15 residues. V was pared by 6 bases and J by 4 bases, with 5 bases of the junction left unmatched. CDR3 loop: CAISTSGETTGELFF. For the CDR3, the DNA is TGTGCCATCAGCACTAGCGGGGAAACCACCGGGGAGCTGTTTTTT.

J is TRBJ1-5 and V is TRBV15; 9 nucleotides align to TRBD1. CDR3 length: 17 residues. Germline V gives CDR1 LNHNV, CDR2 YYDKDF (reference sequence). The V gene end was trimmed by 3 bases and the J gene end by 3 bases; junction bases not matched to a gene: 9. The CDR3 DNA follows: TGTGCCACCAGCAGGTCCGGGACAGGGAGCGTCAATCAGCCCCAGCATTTT. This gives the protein CATSRSGTGSVNQPQHF.

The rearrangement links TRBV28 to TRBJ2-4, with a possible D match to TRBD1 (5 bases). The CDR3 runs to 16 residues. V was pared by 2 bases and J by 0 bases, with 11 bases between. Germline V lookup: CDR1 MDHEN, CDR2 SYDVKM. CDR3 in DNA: TGTGCCAGCAGTTTACCTCCAGGGTTAGCCAAAAACATTCAGTACTTC. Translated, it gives CASSLPPGLAKNIQYF.

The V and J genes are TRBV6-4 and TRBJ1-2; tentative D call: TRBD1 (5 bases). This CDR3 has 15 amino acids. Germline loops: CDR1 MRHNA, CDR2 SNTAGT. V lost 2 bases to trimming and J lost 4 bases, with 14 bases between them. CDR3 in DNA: TGTGCCAGCAGTGACGTTCAGGGTTTCGGCTATGGCTACACCTTC. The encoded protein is CASSDVQGFGYGYTF.

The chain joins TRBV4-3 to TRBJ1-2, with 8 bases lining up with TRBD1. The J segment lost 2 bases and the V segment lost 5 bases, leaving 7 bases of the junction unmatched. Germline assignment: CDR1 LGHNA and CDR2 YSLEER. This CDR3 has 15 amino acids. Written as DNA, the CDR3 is TGCGCCAGCAGCTACTCGGACAGGGAGAACTATGGCTACACCTTC. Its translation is CASSYSDRENYGYTF.

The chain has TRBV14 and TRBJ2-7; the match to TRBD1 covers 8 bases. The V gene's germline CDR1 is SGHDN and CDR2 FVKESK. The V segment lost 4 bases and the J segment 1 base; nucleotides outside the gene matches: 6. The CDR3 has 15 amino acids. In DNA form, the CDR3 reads TGTGCCAGCAGCCGAGGACAGGGCCTATCCTACGAGCAGTACGTC. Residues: CASSRGQGLSYEQYV.

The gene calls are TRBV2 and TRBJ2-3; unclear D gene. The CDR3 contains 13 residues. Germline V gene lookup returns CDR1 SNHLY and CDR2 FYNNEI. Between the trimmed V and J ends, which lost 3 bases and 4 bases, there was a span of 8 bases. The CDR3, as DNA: TGTGCCAGCAGTGATTTCCTCTCAGATACGCAGTATTTT. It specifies CASSDFLSDTQYF.

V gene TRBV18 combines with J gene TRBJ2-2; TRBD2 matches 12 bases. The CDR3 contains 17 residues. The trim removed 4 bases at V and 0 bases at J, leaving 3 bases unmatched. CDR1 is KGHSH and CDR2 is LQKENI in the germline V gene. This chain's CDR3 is CASSRGLAGPNTGELFF. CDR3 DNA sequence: TGTGCCAGCTCACGAGGACTAGCGGGACCGAACACCGGGGAGCTGTTTTTT.

The CDR3 DNA reads TGCGCCAGCAGCTTGGCCCCCGGGACTGTTCAGTTCTTC. It specifies CASSLAPGTVQFF. This chain joins TRBV5-1 and TRBJ2-1; D possibly corresponds to TRBD2 (6 bases). Trimming took 0 bases from V and 13 from J, leaving 14 bases between them. Per germline, CDR1 SGHRS and CDR2 YFSETQ. The CDR3 length is 13 residues. Supplemented by reference TRBV5-1 and TRBJ2-1, the full variable domain reads KAGVTQTPRYLIKTRGQQVTLSCSPISGHRSVSWYQQTPGQGLQFLFEYFSETQRNKGNFPGRFSGRQFSNSRSEMNVSTLELGDSALYLCASSLAPGTVQFFGPGTRLTVL.

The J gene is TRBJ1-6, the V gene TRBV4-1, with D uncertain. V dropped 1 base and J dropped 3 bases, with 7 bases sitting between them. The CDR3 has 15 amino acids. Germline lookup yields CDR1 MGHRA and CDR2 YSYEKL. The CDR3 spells CASSQADIYNSPLHF. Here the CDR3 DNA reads TGCGCCAGCAGCCAAGCCGACATCTATAATTCACCCCTCCACTTT.